Following are 9 T cell receptor beta chains from one sample sequenced in a study of cytomegalovirus exposure and HLA in healthy donors. The PCR ran on 60 Vbeta and 13 Jbeta primers. Sequencing was performed with immunoSEQ multiplex PCR; in TCRdb, only in-frame clones are kept and a portion is missing. The profile shows 90,000 to 150,000 clones, roughly 65% of them singletons. The specimen was PBMCs. The receptor set was obtained from a man aged 35-49 years in good health and CMV-seropositive.

The chain has TRBV29-1 and TRBJ1-2, with unresolved D. Trimming removed 7 bases at V and 2 bases at J, with 14 bases between. CDR1 and CDR2 from the germline V gene are SQVTM and ANQGSEA. This CDR3 spans 13 amino acids. CDR3 DNA sequence: TGCAGCGCCTCCGGTAGTCCAAACTATGGCTACACCTTC. Its translation is CSASGSPNYGYTF.

The rearrangement joins TRBV6-5 to TRBJ2-7, with 7 bases fitting TRBD2. The CDR3 spans 14 residues. The junction had 6 bases not matched to a gene; V was cut back by 0 bases and J by 7 bases. Germline V gene sequence: CDR1 MNHEY, CDR2 SVGAGI. The CDR3 bases are TGTGCCAGCAGTTACTCATTTGGGGGGGAAGAGCAGTACTTC. Translation: CASSYSFGGEEQYF.

The chain recombines TRBV27 with TRBJ2-2, with D possibly TRBD2 on 5 matching bases. CDR1 MNHEY and CDR2 SMNVEV come from the germline V gene (reference sequence). The CDR3 has 19 residues. The V end was cut by 5 bases, the J end by 3 bases, with 25 bases between. CDR3 sequence: CASSPWRQAVEAYTGELFF. In nucleotides, the CDR3 is TGTGCCAGCAGTCCGTGGAGGCAGGCGGTAGAGGCTTACACCGGGGAGCTGTTTTTT.

This rearrangement joins TRBV20-1 to TRBJ2-5; D call uncertain. Looked up from germline, CDR1 is DFQATT and CDR2 is SNEGSKA (reference sequence). V lost 5 bases and J 5 bases, leaving 9 bases between the germline ends. The CDR3 has 11 residues. CDR3 in DNA: TGCAGTGCTTTCCGGGTGGAGACCCAGTACTTC. Encoded protein: CSAFRVETQYF.

This chain links TRBV19 with TRBJ2-5, with TRBD1 as a possible D gene (6 bases). V dropped 4 bases and J dropped 2 bases, with 11 bases sitting between them. The CDR3 runs 14 residues. CDR1 and CDR2 (germline): LNHDA, SQIVND (reference sequence). CDR3 nucleotide sequence: TGTGCCAGTAGTACCCGGCAGGGGCAAGAGACCCAGTACTTC. It is translated as CASSTRQGQETQYF.

This clone was seen more than once but under ten times. The chain has TRBV5-4 and TRBJ2-1; TRBD2 matches 10 bases. Per germline, CDR1 SGHNT and CDR2 YYREEE (reference sequence). The CDR3 length is 15 residues. The junction had 5 bases not matched to a gene; V was cut back by 2 bases and J by 6 bases. The CDR3 here is CASSLGRTSGNEQFF. The CDR3, as DNA: TGTGCCAGCAGCTTAGGGAGGACTAGCGGCAATGAGCAGTTCTTC.

V is TRBV7-2 and J is TRBJ1-1, with a tentative D call TRBD1 (6 bases). Trimming cost V 5 bases and J 5 bases, with 18 bases left between them. The CDR3 consists of 15 residues. Germline V gene lookup returns CDR1 SGHTA and CDR2 FQGNSA. CDR3 sequence reads: CASSQRGGRYTEAFF. The CDR3, as DNA: TGTGCCAGCAGCCAAAGGGGGGGCAGGTATACTGAAGCTTTCTTT.

This clone was counted only a few times. This chain joins TRBV5-6 and TRBJ2-7, with 9 bases identical to TRBD1. Looked up from germline, CDR1 is SGHDT and CDR2 is YYEEEE. CDR3 length: 14 residues. Trimming cost V 4 bases and J 1 base; bases outside gene matches: 3. CDR3 DNA sequence: TGTGCCAGCAGCGCGGGGACAGGGTCCTACGAGCAGTACTTC. This codes for CASSAGTGSYEQYF.

The V gene is TRBV9, the J gene TRBJ2-1; possible D gene TRBD2, 5 bases. Per the germline V gene, CDR1 is SGDLS and CDR2 is YYNGEE. Trimming removed 0 bases from V and 0 bases from J, with 7 bases in between. This CDR3 contains 15 residues. CDR3 in amino acids: CASSVGEPSYNEQFF. The CDR3 DNA reads as TGTGCCAGCAGCGTAGGGGAGCCCTCCTACAATGAGCAGTTCTTC.